This is a list of T cell receptor beta chains from one sample in a study of T cells in Graves' hyperthyroidism and ophthalmopathy. TCRdb re-called the multiplex PCR reads with MiXCR, one entry per CDR3 protein. The sample contains around 500,000 distinct CDR3 sequences, approximately 22% of which appear only once. The sequencing input was blood. The receptors stem from a woman in her sixties or seventies with Graves' ophthalmopathy. CDR3s include the opening cysteine and the closing phenylalanine or tryptophan. The order of the fields is D gene, clone size, V gene, J gene, CDR3 DNA, CDR3 protein. D genes are given only for firm matches. The size field is filled for only some rows; it gives once, few, many or a size class.

>-|many|TRBV28|TRBJ2-7
TGTGCCACTCTATTTGGTCCAAGCGAGCAGTACTTC
CATLFGPSEQYF
>TRBD2|many|TRBV20-1|TRBJ2-5
TGCAGTGCAACCCGGACTAGCGGGATGAAAGAGACCCAGTACTTC
CSATRTSGMKETQYF
>-|-|TRBV6-5|TRBJ1-4
TGTGCCAGCAGTTACGAGGGGAATGAAAAACTGTTTTTT
CASSYEGNEKLFF
>-|-|TRBV12-3/TRBV12-4|TRBJ2-1
TGTGCCAACTCCATTGGGGAGAGGGCCTACAATGAGCAGTTCTTC
CANSIGERAYNEQFF
>-|-|TRBV5-1|TRBJ1-6
TGCGCCAGCAGCTTGGACCTTCCCGATCACTCACCCCTCCACTTT
CASSLDLPDHSPLHF
>TRBD2|many|TRBV28|TRBJ2-1
TGTGCCAGCAGCCTCCTAGCGGAGCTAAGCTCCTACAATGAGCAGTTCTTC
CASSLLAELSSYNEQFF
>-|once|TRBV19|TRBJ2-1
TGTGCCACCCTAGGTTACTACAATGAGCAGTTCTTC
CATLGYYNEQFF
>TRBD2|few|TRBV20-1|TRBJ2-3
TGCAGTGCTAGAGGCGGGGAGGGTTATACGCAGTATTTT
CSARGGEGYTQYF
>TRBD1|-|TRBV7-9|TRBJ1-6
TGTGCCAGCAGCAGCCGGGACAGCTATAATTCACCCCTCCACTTT
CASSSRDSYNSPLHF
>TRBD1|-|TRBV5-1|TRBJ1-2
TGCGCCAGCAGCTTGGATGGGACAGGGGTCGATGGCTACACCTTC
CASSLDGTGVDGYTF
>TRBD1|few|TRBV5-1|TRBJ1-1
TGCGCCAGCAGCAGGACAGGGGCCGGGACTGAAGCTTTCTTT
CASSRTGAGTEAFF
>TRBD2|-|TRBV7-2|TRBJ2-1
TGTGCCAGCAGCTTGCGACTAGCGGGAGAGGGGGATGAGCAGTTCTTC
CASSLRLAGEGDEQFF
>-|-|TRBV20-1|TRBJ2-7
TGCAGTGCTAGAGCAGGAGGGTTTGGCTACGAGCAGTACTTC
CSARAGGFGYEQYF
>-|few|TRBV7-2|TRBJ2-7
TGTGCCAGCAGCTTATTCAGGGTAAACGAGCAGTACTTC
CASSLFRVNEQYF
>-|-|TRBV6-1|TRBJ2-5
TGTGCCAGCAGACCCGACAAGGAAGAGACCCAGTACTTC
CASRPDKEETQYF
>-|few|TRBV20-1|TRBJ2-7
TGCAGTGCTGTACAGGGGGGGAGACGCTACGAGCAGTACTTC
CSAVQGGRRYEQYF
>TRBD2|few|TRBV10-2|TRBJ2-7
TGCGCCAGCAGTGTTGGAGGAGTAGCGGGGGCCATGGAGCAGTACTTC
CASSVGGVAGAMEQYF
>-|-|TRBV6-2/TRBV6-3|TRBJ2-7
TGTGCCAGCCTTCCCGGGCCCCAACAAGGGCGACTCTACGAGCAGTACTTC
CASLPGPQQGRLYEQYF
>TRBD1|many|TRBV6-2/TRBV6-3|TRBJ1-1
TGTGCCAGCGACAGGGGGCCGGACACTGAAGCTTTCTTT
CASDRGPDTEAFF
>TRBD2|few|TRBV12-3/TRBV12-4|TRBJ2-1
TGTGCCAGCAGGGGCAGCCCCGGACTAGCGGGAGGGCCTGGGGAGCAGTTCTTC
CASRGSPGLAGGPGEQFF
>-|-|TRBV20-1|TRBJ1-4
TGCAGTGCTAGAGGGGGGGGAGGAAATGAAAAACTGTTTTTT
CSARGGGGNEKLFF
>-|-|TRBV29-1|TRBJ1-1
TGCAGCGTTTTTAACGGATTGAACACTGAAGCTTTCTTT
CSVFNGLNTEAFF
>-|many|TRBV27|TRBJ1-1
TGTGCCAGCAGTTTATACCGGGGGCTCTTGAACACTGAAGCTTTCTTT
CASSLYRGLLNTEAFF
>-|-|TRBV10-3|TRBJ1-5
TGTGCCATCAGTGAGTCAAGCAGGGGCGCCGCCGGGAATCAGCCCCAGCATTTT
CAISESSRGAAGNQPQHF
>TRBD1|few|TRBV12-3/TRBV12-4|TRBJ2-3
TGTGCCAGCAGTATACGACAGGGGGGGTCCACAGATACGCAGTATTTT
CASSIRQGGSTDTQYF
>-|-|TRBV11-3|TRBJ1-6
TGTGCCAGCACCCTCGCTGGGGGATATAATTCACCCCTCCACTTT
CASTLAGGYNSPLHF
>-|many|TRBV7-9|TRBJ2-1
TGTGCCAGCAGCTTCGGGATGGGGAATGAGCAGTTCTTC
CASSFGMGNEQFF
>-|-|TRBV4-1|TRBJ2-4
TGCGCCAGCAGCCGCCTGGGACCGAGAGCCAAAAACATTCAGTACTTC
CASSRLGPRAKNIQYF
>-|few|TRBV10-3|TRBJ2-7
TGTGCCATCAGTGAAGGGCTTTACTACGAGCAGTACTTC
CAISEGLYYEQYF
>-|many|TRBV11-1|TRBJ2-2
TGTGCCAGCAGCTTGGTGCGGGGGGAGCTGTTTTTT
CASSLVRGELFF
>-|-|TRBV24-1|TRBJ2-3
TGTGCCACCAGTGGAGCTATAACCACAGATACGCAGTATTTT
CATSGAITTDTQYF
>-|few|TRBV28|TRBJ1-5
TGTGCCAGCAGTACCCCCGCGGGGGGGCTATATAGCAATCAGCCCCAGCATTTT
CASSTPAGGLYSNQPQHF
>TRBD1|-|TRBV10-2|TRBJ2-6
TGCGCCAGCAGAGGTACAGGGGCTGGGGCCAACGTCCTGACTTTC
CASRGTGAGANVLTF
>TRBD2|many|TRBV20-1|TRBJ2-3
TGCAGTGCTAGAACTAGCGGGAGAACAGATACGCAGTATTTT
CSARTSGRTDTQYF
>TRBD2|-|TRBV20-1|TRBJ2-1
TGCAGTGCTAGAGCCGGGAGGGCTTTGAATGAGCAGTTCTTC
CSARAGRALNEQFF
>-|many|TRBV2|TRBJ2-7
TGTGCCAGCAGTGATGACGCGCTCTACGAGCAGTACTTC
CASSDDALYEQYF
>TRBD2|-|TRBV4-1|TRBJ2-3
TGCGCCAGCAGCCAAGTAGCTAGCGGGAGGGCGGATACGCAGTATTTT
CASSQVASGRADTQYF
>TRBD1|few|TRBV7-2|TRBJ1-3
TGTGCCAGCAGCCCCTCATTGACAGGGGGCTACACCATATATTTT
CASSPSLTGGYTIYF
>TRBD1|-|TRBV20-1|TRBJ1-2
TGCAGTGCTAGAGATGGACAGGGGGCTTATGGCTACACCTTC
CSARDGQGAYGYTF
>TRBD1|many|TRBV7-2|TRBJ1-6
TGTGCCAGCAGCCCGCGACAGGGACCCCTCCACTTT
CASSPRQGPLHF
>TRBD1|few|TRBV6-1|TRBJ1-3
TGTGCCAGCACCCACCTGACAGGGGGTCGAGTATCTGGAAACACCATATATTTT
CASTHLTGGRVSGNTIYF
>-|many|TRBV7-2|TRBJ2-3
TGTGCCAGCAGTCAAGGGATAGATACGCAGTATTTT
CASSQGIDTQYF
>-|-|TRBV20-1|TRBJ1-2
TGCAGTGCTAGAGCTAACTATGGCTACACCTTC
CSARANYGYTF
>-|-|TRBV3-1|TRBJ1-3
TGTGCCAGCAGCCAAGGCCTAGTTCCATATTTT
CASSQGLVPYF
>TRBD2|-|TRBV7-9|TRBJ2-7
TGTGCCAGCAGCTTAGGGAGGATAGACCCGACTAGCGGCTACGAGCAGTACTTC
CASSLGRIDPTSGYEQYF
>-|few|TRBV4-1|TRBJ1-3
TGCGCCAGCAGCCACAGGAACTCTGGAAACACCATATATTTT
CASSHRNSGNTIYF
>TRBD1|many|TRBV6-1|TRBJ2-2
TGTGCCAGCAGTCAACGACAGGGGGCCGGCACCGGGGAGCTGTTTTTT
CASSQRQGAGTGELFF
>-|-|TRBV4-3|TRBJ2-1
TGCGCCAGCAGCCCCACTAGCAACTACAATGAGCAGTTCTTC
CASSPTSNYNEQFF
>TRBD1|-|TRBV3-1|TRBJ1-2
TGTGCCAGCAGCCAAGAACGGGCAGGGGGCAGTGGCTACACCTTC
CASSQERAGGSGYTF
>TRBD1|many|TRBV7-2|TRBJ1-5
TGTGCCAGCAGCTTAGAGGGACAGGGTAATCAGCCCCAGCATTTT
CASSLEGQGNQPQHF
>-|few|TRBV6-2/TRBV6-3|TRBJ1-5
TGTGCCAGCAGTAACAACCGGGCCTCCAGAGGGGCCCAGCATTTT
CASSNNRASRGAQHF
>-|few|TRBV4-1|TRBJ2-7
TGCGCCAGCAGCCAAGATCGGAGCTACGAGCAGTACTTC
CASSQDRSYEQYF
>TRBD2|many|TRBV6-5|TRBJ2-7
TGTGCCAGCAGGAGGCCGATAACTTCTAGCGGGGCATACGAGCAGTACTTC
CASRRPITSSGAYEQYF
>-|few|TRBV12-3/TRBV12-4|TRBJ1-6
TGTGCCAGCAGCCCTGACAACGTTGGGTCACCCCTCCACTTT
CASSPDNVGSPLHF